This T cell receptor (beta chain) was obtained from a study of blood T cells in healthy people across ages. Whole-study findings and limits: The fall in TCR beta diversity per million T cells was roughly linear with age. Samples with more naive T cells showed higher observed beta diversity.

As regards this clonotype: Its antigen remains unidentified.

The study recruited healthy Caucasian donors from Russia who were aged about 6 to 90. The extraction recovered at least 5.5 micrograms of total RNA per sample. It was with a sample-barcoded 5' primer and a J-beta primer mix that a second PCR of about 6 to 12 cycles was run. TCRdb fed the 5' RACE reads into MiXCR, producing one record per CDR3 protein. The repertoire holds 1.2 million to 1.5 million distinct CDR3 sequences, roughly 59% seen once, with 6.7% in the top ten. This clonotype was sampled from a man between 18 and 35 years old in good health. The specimen was blood.

CDR3: CASSLVTLSNTGELFF. CDR3 bases: TGTGCCAGCAGCTTAGTCACATTATCGAACACCGGGGAGCTGTTTTTT. The rearrangement links TRBV7-2 to TRBJ2-2, with D unresolved. The V end was cut by 1 base, the J end by 0 bases, with 9 bases between. This CDR3 is built from 16 residues. Germline CDR1 reads SGHTA; CDR2 reads FQGNSA.